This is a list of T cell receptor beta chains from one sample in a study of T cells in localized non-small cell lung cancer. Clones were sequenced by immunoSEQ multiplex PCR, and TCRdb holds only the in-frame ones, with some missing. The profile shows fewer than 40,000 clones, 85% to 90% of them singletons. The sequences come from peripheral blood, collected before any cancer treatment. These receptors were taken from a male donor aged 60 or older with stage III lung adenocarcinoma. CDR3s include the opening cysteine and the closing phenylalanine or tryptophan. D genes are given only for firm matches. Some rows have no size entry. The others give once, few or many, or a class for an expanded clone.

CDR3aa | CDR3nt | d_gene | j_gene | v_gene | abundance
CSARTGLSEQYF | TGCAGCGCAAGGACAGGCCTTTCCGAGCAGTACTTC | TRBD1 | TRBJ2-7 | TRBV29-1 | -
CASSWSGGGPNEQFF | TGTGCCAGCAGCTGGAGCGGGGGGGGACCCAATGAGCAGTTCTTC | TRBD2 | TRBJ2-1 | TRBV9 | -
CASSSFSYEQYF | TGTGCCAGCAGCTCCTTCTCCTACGAGCAGTACTTC | - | TRBJ2-7 | TRBV7-2 | -
CASSRAQPMNTEAFF | TGTGCCAGTAGTAGGGCGCAGCCCATGAACACTGAAGCTTTCTTT | - | TRBJ1-1 | TRBV19 | -
CASSWTNNEQFF | TGTGCCAGCAGTTGGACTAACAATGAGCAGTTCTTC | - | TRBJ2-1 | TRBV5-6 | -
CASSVTEAFF | TGTGCCAGCTCTGTAACTGAAGCTTTCTTT | - | TRBJ1-1 | TRBV6-1 | few
CASSLTATTYEQYF | TGCGCCAGCAGCTTGACAGCTACGACCTACGAGCAGTACTTC | - | TRBJ2-7 | TRBV5-1 | -
CASSLPGQGRPPYNSPLHF | TGTGCCAGCAGCTTACCGGGACAGGGGCGCCCACCATATAATTCACCCCTCCACTTT | TRBD1 | TRBJ1-6 | TRBV7-6 | -
CASSELGGYTF | TGTGCCAGCAGTGAGTTGGGAGGCTACACCTTC | - | TRBJ1-2 | TRBV6-1 | few
CASSLRSTATYEQYF | TGTGCCAGCAGTTTAAGGTCGACGGCCACCTACGAGCAGTACTTC | - | TRBJ2-7 | TRBV27 | -
CASSVGGGISEQYF | TGTGCCAGCAGCGTAGGAGGAGGGATTTCCGAGCAGTACTTC | - | TRBJ2-7 | TRBV9 | once
CASSFPGQGLGGTQYF | TGTGCCAGCAGCTTCCCGGGACAGGGCCTTGGAGGTACGCAGTATTTT | TRBD1 | TRBJ2-3 | TRBV7-9 | -
CASSWGLAGSQETQYF | TGTGCCAGCAGTTGGGGACTAGCGGGATCACAGGAGACCCAGTACTTC | TRBD2 | TRBJ2-5 | TRBV7-9 | -
CASSRLRTEYEQYF | TGTGCCAGCAGCAGGCTGAGGACGGAGTACGAGCAGTACTTC | - | TRBJ2-7 | TRBV7-8 | -